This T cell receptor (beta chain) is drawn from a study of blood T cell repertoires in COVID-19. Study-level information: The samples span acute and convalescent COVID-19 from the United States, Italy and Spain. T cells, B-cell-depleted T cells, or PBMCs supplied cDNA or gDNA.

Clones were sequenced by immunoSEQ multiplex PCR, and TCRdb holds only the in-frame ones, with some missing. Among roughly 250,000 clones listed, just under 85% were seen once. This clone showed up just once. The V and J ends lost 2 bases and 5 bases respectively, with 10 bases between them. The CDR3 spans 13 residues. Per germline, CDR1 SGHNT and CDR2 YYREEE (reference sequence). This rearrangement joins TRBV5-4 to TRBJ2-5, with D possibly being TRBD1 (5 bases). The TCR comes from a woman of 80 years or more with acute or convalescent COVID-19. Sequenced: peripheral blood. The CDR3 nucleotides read TGTGCCAGCAGCTTAGGGGCAACGGAGACCCAGTACTTC. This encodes CASSLGATETQYF.